A single TCR beta chain is shown here with its context. Its target is not known. The record originates from a study of cytomegalovirus exposure and HLA in healthy donors. Regarding the study as a whole: TCR beta V segments were, for the most part, productive about 87% or about 30% of the time in an earlier analysis. Most TCRs appeared rarely, but some public TCRs recurred in many donors.

PCR used 60 Vbeta primers and 13 Jbeta primers. Profiling relied on immunoSEQ multiplex PCR, and the TCRdb table lists in-frame clones only, not all of them. The sample totals 30,000 to 35,000 clones; its top ten clones hold around 3.5%. The CDR3 runs 14 residues. Looked up from germline, CDR1 is SGHDT and CDR2 is YYEEEE. V trimming: 3 bases; J trimming: 11 bases; junction bases outside the gene matches: 12. Material for sequencing was PBMCs. The sequence derives from a woman aged 40-49 years in good health and CMV-seropositive. The chain joins TRBV5-6 to TRBJ1-1; 8 bases agree with TRBD1. The CDR3 DNA follows: TGTGCCAGCAGCTCGTCCATACAGGGGGTTAAGGCTTTCTTT. Amino acids: CASSSSIQGVKAFF.